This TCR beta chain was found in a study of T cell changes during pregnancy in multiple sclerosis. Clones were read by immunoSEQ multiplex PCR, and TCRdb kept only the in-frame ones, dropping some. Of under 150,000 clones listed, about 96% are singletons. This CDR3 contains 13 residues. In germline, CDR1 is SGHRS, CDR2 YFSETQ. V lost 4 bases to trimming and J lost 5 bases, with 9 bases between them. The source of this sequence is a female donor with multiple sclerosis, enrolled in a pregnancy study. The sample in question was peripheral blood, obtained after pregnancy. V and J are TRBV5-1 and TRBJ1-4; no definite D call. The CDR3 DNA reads TGCGCCAGCAGCACGGGGTGGAATGAAAAACTGTTTTTT. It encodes CASSTGWNEKLFF.